Shown below are 20 T cell receptor beta chains from a single sample sequenced in a study of T cells and Merkel cell carcinoma outcomes. Measured with immunoSEQ multiplex PCR; TCRdb has only the in-frame clones, and not every one. The sample includes around 1,800 clones, 75% to 95% of them seen just once. The material sequenced was tumor tissue from Merkel cell carcinoma. Receptors originate from a human donor with Merkel cell carcinoma.

The J gene is TRBJ1-1, the V gene TRBV2; D is perhaps TRBD1 (5 bases). CDR1 is SNHLY, CDR2 FYNNEI, per germline. This CDR3 is 13 amino acids long. Trimming cost V 7 bases and J 7 bases, with 16 bases left between them. The CDR3 region is CASKSRDAYEAFF. As DNA, the CDR3 is TGTGCCAGCAAAAGCCGGGACGCCTATGAAGCTTTCTTT.

The rearrangement uses TRBV5-1 and TRBJ1-2, with 11 positions matching TRBD1. The germline V gene encodes CDR1 SGHRS and CDR2 YFSETQ. The CDR3 covers 16 residues. The V segment lost 4 bases and the J segment 6 bases; nucleotides outside the gene matches: 11. The CDR3 loop reads CASSNPDRGLRDGYTF. The CDR3, as DNA: TGCGCCAGCAGCAACCCGGACAGGGGGCTTCGGGATGGCTACACCTTC.

The rearrangement links TRBV14 to TRBJ2-7; D is uncertain. The V end lost 0 bases, the J end lost 1 base, and 10 bases lay between the germline ends. The CDR3 consists of 15 residues. Per germline, CDR1 SGHDN and CDR2 FVKESK. The CDR3 DNA follows: TGTGCCAGCAGCCAAGATGGCGGAATTTCCTACGAGCAGTACTTC. Translation: CASSQDGGISYEQYF.

The chain has TRBV19 and TRBJ1-2; the match to TRBD1 covers 7 bases. The germline CDR1 and CDR2 sequences are LNHDA and SQIVND (reference sequence). CDR3 length: 14 residues. The V and J ends lost 3 bases and 4 bases, in that order; junction bases with no gene match: 5. DNA of the CDR3: TGTGCCAGTAGTATGGGGGACAGTACCTATGGCTACACCTTC. Translation gives CASSMGDSTYGYTF.

The DNA of the CDR3 is TGTGCCAGCAGCCAAGGACGGGCAGATACGCAGTATTTT. Its translation: CASSQGRADTQYF. The V and J genes are TRBV7-3 and TRBJ2-3; D unclear. There are 13 residues in the CDR3. Germline V gene sequence: CDR1 SGHTA, CDR2 FQGTGA. Trimming cost V 5 bases and J 4 bases, with 10 bases left between them.

Remarks on this clone: A much larger clone differs from this one at a single base, so this may be a read error. This specimen includes other DNA sequences encoding the same CDR3. J is TRBJ1-6 and V is TRBV6-6; 8 bases agree with TRBD1. Unmatched junction bases numbered 7, after V lost 6 bases and J lost 9 bases. The CDR3 runs to 14 residues. Per germline, CDR1 MNHNY and CDR2 SVGAGI (reference sequence). The CDR3 is CASRPGTGISPLHF. The CDR3 nucleotides are TGTGCCAGCAGGCCCGGGACAGGAATTTCACCCCTCCACTTT.

The chain uses TRBV14 and TRBJ2-7, with D maybe TRBD1 (5 bases). The length of the CDR3 is 14 residues. Germline values: CDR1 SGHDN, CDR2 FVKESK. The V and J ends lost 3 bases and 7 bases respectively, with 16 bases between them. CDR3 nucleotides: TGTGCCAGCAGCCAGATGACAGCAGTCGGAGAGCAGTACTTC. Protein: CASSQMTAVGEQYF.

V is TRBV9 and J is TRBJ1-3; 7 bases agree with TRBD1. Germline assignment: CDR1 SGDLS and CDR2 YYNGEE. The CDR3 has 14 amino acids. Unmatched junction bases numbered 6, after V lost 3 bases and J lost 6 bases. The CDR3 region is CASSDRGSLNTIYF. The CDR3, as DNA: TGTGCCAGCAGCGACAGGGGATCTCTAAACACCATATATTTT.

The chain carries TRBV5-1 and TRBJ2-7; D possibly matches TRBD1 or TRBD2 (5 bases each). V shed 4 bases and J shed 6 bases, with 14 bases lying between them. CDR3 length: 13 residues. Germline lookup yields CDR1 SGHRS and CDR2 YFSETQ. CDR3 residues: CASSPGDGGEQYF. The CDR3 DNA follows: TGCGCCAGCAGCCCTGGGGACGGAGGCGAGCAGTACTTC.

DNA of the CDR3: TGTGCCAGCAGGACCGGGGCGGGGGACTACAATGAGCAGTTCTTC. Translated, it gives CASRTGAGDYNEQFF. The chain joins TRBV6-1 to TRBJ2-1, with 7 bases aligning to TRBD2. The CDR3 extends over 15 amino acids. V shed 6 bases, J shed 3 bases, and the junction held 8 bases outside the gene matches. The germline V gene has CDR1 MNHNS and CDR2 SASEGT.

This chain connects TRBV7-8 to TRBJ1-4; possible D gene TRBD1, 5 bases. There are 14 residues in the CDR3. CDR1 is SGHVS and CDR2 is FQNEAQ in the germline V gene. V was cut by 1 base and J by 5 bases, with 8 bases left in between. As DNA, the CDR3 is TGTGCCAGCAGCTTAGAGCAGGGCAATGAAAAACTGTTTTTT. Residues: CASSLEQGNEKLFF.

This clone showed up just once. The chain couples TRBV20-1 to TRBJ1-1; D is ambiguous. V was cut by 5 bases and J by 6 bases, with 10 bases left in between. There are 11 residues in the CDR3. The V gene's germline CDR1 is DFQATT and CDR2 SNEGSKA (reference sequence). The CDR3 nucleotides read TGCAGTGCTTGGAGGGAACCTGAAGCTTTCTTT. Its protein product is CSAWREPEAFF.

The J gene is TRBJ1-2, the V gene TRBV18; TRBD1 matches 7 bases. Per germline, CDR1 KGHSH and CDR2 LQKENI. V dropped 2 bases and J dropped 2; count of bases not matched to a gene: 2. The CDR3 length is 14 residues. CDR3 amino acids: CASSPGTENYGYTF. In DNA form, the CDR3 reads TGTGCCAGCTCACCAGGGACAGAAAACTATGGCTACACCTTC.

The V and J genes are TRBV9 and TRBJ2-3, with 11 bases lining up with TRBD2. The CDR3 contains 15 residues. Germline loops: CDR1 SGDLS, CDR2 YYNGEE. Losses at the gene ends were 4 bases for V and 1 base for J; bases not matched to a gene: 2. CDR3 loop: CASSPTSGGTDTQYF. The CDR3 nucleotides read TGTGCCAGCAGCCCGACTAGCGGGGGCACAGATACGCAGTATTTT.

The chain couples TRBV29-1 to TRBJ2-3, with D possibly matching TRBD1 (5 bases). Trimming cost V 7 bases and J 0 bases, with 14 bases left between them. Looked up from germline, CDR1 is SQVTM and CDR2 is ANQGSEA. The CDR3 contains 14 residues. CDR3 in amino acids: CSARSGISTDTQYF. The CDR3 DNA reads TGCAGCGCCCGATCAGGGATTAGCACAGATACGCAGTATTTT.

The rearrangement links TRBV5-1 to TRBJ2-1; D perhaps matches TRBD2 (6 bases). Germline CDR1 SGHRS, CDR2 YFSETQ. The CDR3 totals 15 residues. V shed 0 bases and J shed 4 bases, with 11 bases lying between them. CDR3 bases: TGCGCCAGCAGCTTGGACCAGGGACTGTACAATGAGCAGTTCTTC. Translating gives CASSLDQGLYNEQFF.

The J gene is TRBJ2-7, the V gene TRBV18, with 9 positions matching TRBD1. Looked up from germline, CDR1 is KGHSH and CDR2 is LQKENI. CDR3 length equals 18 residues. Losses at the gene ends were 2 bases for V and 4 bases for J; bases not matched to a gene: 15. This CDR3 reads CASSPKDILTGGSYEQYF. The DNA of the CDR3 is TGTGCCAGCTCACCAAAGGACATATTGACAGGGGGATCTTACGAGCAGTACTTC.

V and J are TRBV5-1 and TRBJ1-5, with D perhaps matching TRBD1 (5 bases). CDR1 is SGHRS and CDR2 is YFSETQ in the germline V gene. Trimming pared 2 bases from V and 6 bases from J, leaving 12 bases between. The CDR3 totals 14 residues. The DNA of the CDR3 is TGCGCCAGCAGCTTCCAGGGCGGAGGTCAGCCCCAGCATTTT. Its protein product is CASSFQGGGQPQHF.

This chain joins TRBV7-9 and TRBJ2-5; D may match TRBD1 or TRBD2 (6 bases each). V gave up 5 bases and J gave up 5 bases, with 15 bases separating them. CDR1 and CDR2 from the germline V gene are SEHNR and FQNEAQ (reference sequence). This CDR3 contains 14 residues. The CDR3 region is CASSRGDTAETQYF. CDR3 bases: TGTGCCAGCAGCCGCGGGGACACGGCGGAGACCCAGTACTTC.

V usage is TRBV5-1 and J usage is TRBJ1-5; 7 bases are a match to TRBD1. Per the germline V gene, CDR1 is SGHRS and CDR2 is YFSETQ. This CDR3 spans 15 amino acids. The V gene end was trimmed by 1 base and the J gene end by 2 bases; junction bases not matched to a gene: 3. DNA of the CDR3: TGCGCCAGCAGCTTGTTTACAGGGGGCAATCAGCCCCAGCATTTT. Residues: CASSLFTGGNQPQHF.